Shown below are 17 T cell receptor beta chains from a single sample sequenced in a study of CD8+CD57+ T cells in acquired aplastic anemia. Investigators profiled TCR beta VDJ and CDR3 from genomic DNA template. TCRdb re-called the reads through MiXCR, storing one row per CDR3 protein. The repertoire holds roughly 250,000 distinct CDR3 sequences, with about 80% as singletons. By flow cytometry, patients selected for sequencing had shown an expansion of CD8+CD57+ cells. Source material: sorted CD4+, CD8+, or CD8+CD57+ T cells (not recorded which) from PBMCs. The receptor source for this set is a human donor with aplastic anemia.

The chain joins TRBV10-3 to TRBJ2-3, with 7 positions matching TRBD2. CDR1 is ENHRY and CDR2 is SYGVKD in the germline V gene. CDR3 length equals 17 residues. The V and J ends lost 3 bases and 1 base, in that order; junction bases with no gene match: 10. The CDR3 loop reads CAISEAREGGGTDTQYF. For the CDR3, the DNA is TGTGCCATCAGTGAAGCCAGGGAGGGCGGGGGCACAGATACGCAGTATTTT.

The rearrangement joins TRBV7-9 to TRBJ1-1; TRBD1 matches 8 bases. After removal of 1 base from V and 10 bases from J, the junction contained 11 bases not matched to a gene. The CDR3 runs 15 residues. Germline CDR1 is SEHNR and CDR2 is FQNEAQ (reference sequence). The CDR3 spells CASSLELTGDPVAFF. DNA of the CDR3: TGTGCCAGCAGCTTAGAGCTGACAGGGGACCCTGTAGCTTTCTTT.

The V gene is TRBV2, the J gene TRBJ1-1; D may be TRBD1 (5 bases). Germline V lookup: CDR1 SNHLY, CDR2 FYNNEI. The V gene lost 4 bases and the J gene lost 7 bases, with 19 bases spanning the gap. The CDR3 loop spans 15 amino acids. The CDR3 loop reads CASSGGGGEKHEAFF. The DNA for the CDR3 is TGTGCCAGCAGTGGGGGGGGGGGGGAGAAGCATGAAGCTTTCTTT.

As regards this clonotype: The junction shows a germline mismatch at one end, possibly a read error. The gene calls are TRBV7-2 and TRBJ1-2, with unresolved D. CDR3 length equals 13 residues. Germline V CDR1 and CDR2: SGHTA, FQGNSA. The CDR3 DNA sequence: TGTGCCAGCAGCTTAGACGGAGGTCCCGACACGCAGTTC. Amino acids: CASSLDGGPDTQF.

Points on this clonotype: Since the CDR3 does not end with the conserved phenylalanine or tryptophan, this likely comes from a read error. The chain carries TRBV7-6 and TRBJ2-7, with 7 bases aligning to TRBD2. Looked up from germline, CDR1 is SGHVS and CDR2 is FNYEAQ. V shed 2 bases, J shed 4 bases, and the junction held 17 bases outside the gene matches. The CDR3 extends over 18 amino acids. This CDR3 reads CASSLLTGGTYNEYEQYA. For the CDR3, the DNA is TGTGCCAGCAGCTTACTTACGGGGGGAACCTACAATGAGTACGAGCAGTACGCC.

The J gene is TRBJ2-7, the V gene TRBV7-9; 7 bases align to TRBD1. This CDR3 is 18 amino acids long. From germline, CDR1 is SEHNR and CDR2 FQNEAQ (reference sequence). The V and J ends lost 3 bases and 2 bases, in that order; junction bases with no gene match: 16. The CDR3 sequence is CASSFQPNGTALAYEQYV. The CDR3 DNA reads as TGTGCCAGCAGCTTTCAACCAAACGGGACAGCCCTTGCCTACGAGCAGTACGTC.

This chain joins TRBV7-6 and TRBJ2-7; D is undetermined. The CDR3 length is 18 residues. Germline V gene data show CDR1 as SGHVS and CDR2 as FNYEAQ. V lost 3 bases and J lost 3, with 24 bases in between. CDR3 DNA sequence: TGTGCCAGCAGCTTGCGTTCCTATAATTCACCCCTCTACTACGAGCAGTACGTC. Protein product: CASSLRSYNSPLYYEQYV.

This clonotype occurred once. V and J are TRBV7-2 and TRBJ2-5, with 8 bases fitting TRBD1. The CDR3 spans 15 residues. With 5 bases clipped from V and 11 bases from J, the junction kept 16 bases outside the gene matches. The V gene's germline CDR1 is SGHTA and CDR2 FQGNSA. The CDR3: CASSPSPGAGGTQYF. CDR3 in DNA: TGTGCCAGCAGCCCGAGTCCCGGGGCAGGGGGCACTCAGTACTTC.

Comment on this clonotype: A read error may produce the germline difference seen at one junction end. The chain combines TRBV5-1 with TRBJ2-5; D not certain. Germline CDR1 and CDR2: SGHRS and YFSETQ. This CDR3 region has 14 residues. CDR3 nucleotide sequence: TGTGCCAGCAGCAATGGCAGCGTGCACGCGACCCAGTACTTC. As protein: CASSNGSVHATQYF.

This clonotype was seen only a few times. The gene calls are TRBV10-3 and TRBJ2-3, with D unclear. This CDR3 has 12 residues. The V and J ends lost 3 bases and 6 bases respectively, with 7 bases between them. Germline assignment: CDR1 ENHRY and CDR2 SYGVKD. CDR3 protein: CAISDIIDTQYF. The CDR3 DNA sequence: TGTGCCATCAGTGATATTATTGATACGCAGTATTTT.

With respect to this clonotype: The junction and the germline gene differ at one end; a read error may be behind it. This rearrangement joins TRBV7-2 to TRBJ2-3, with a weak D call TRBD2 (6 bases). The CDR3 sequence is 14 residues long. The V gene's germline CDR1 is SGHTA and CDR2 FQGNSA. The CDR3 reads CASSLAGGHAPHHF. The CDR3, as DNA: TGTGCCAGCAGCTTAGCGGGAGGTCATGCACCCCACCATTTT.

Details on this clonotype: One end of the junction does not line up with germline, which may come from a read error. The chain has TRBV7-6 and TRBJ2-5; D is unclear. CDR1 SGHVS and CDR2 FNYEAQ come from the germline V gene. The CDR3 has 14 residues. CDR3 DNA sequence: TGTGCCAGCAGCTTAAGTACGGTGGGAACCAACAATGACTTC. Protein product: CASSLSTVGTNNDF.

This CDR3 is CASSRTGRITEQFF. The DNA for the CDR3 is TGTGCCAGTAGTAGGACAGGGAGGATTACTGAGCAGTTCTTC. The chain recombines TRBV5-4 with TRBJ2-1, with 8 bases that match TRBD1. The germline V gene has CDR1 SGHNT and CDR2 YYREEE (reference sequence). The ends lost 8 bases at V and 9 bases at J; junction bases unmatched: 13. The CDR3 covers 14 residues.

The V gene is TRBV20-1, the J gene TRBJ2-2; the D gene is possibly TRBD1 (6 bases). Trimming cost V 4 bases and J 5 bases, with 8 bases left between them. The CDR3 sequence is 12 residues long. Germline CDR1 DFQATT, CDR2 SNEGSKA (reference sequence). CDR3 DNA sequence: TGCAGTGCTAAACAGGGAACCGGGGAGCTGTTTTTT. It codes for CSAKQGTGELFF.

This clonotype has only one observation. The chain is built from TRBV7-2 and TRBJ2-3; D possibly corresponds to TRBD2 (5 bases). CDR3 length: 14 amino acids. V was cut by 0 bases and J by 11 bases, with 15 bases left in between. CDR1 SGHTA and CDR2 FQGNSA come from the germline V gene. DNA of the CDR3: TGTGCCAGCAGCTTAGCGGCTAGCCCGGATGGGCAGTATTTT. Protein sequence: CASSLAASPDGQYF.

This clonotype was seen just once. This chain's CDR3 is CASSFQPGGTADSYEQYV. The CDR3 DNA is TGTGCCAGCAGTTTTCAACCAGGCGGGACAGCCGATTCCTACGAGCAGTACGTC. This chain links TRBV7-9 with TRBJ2-7; D is perhaps TRBD1 (7 bases). Germline V CDR1 and CDR2: SEHNR, FQNEAQ (reference sequence). V shed 6 bases and J shed 1 base, with 25 bases lying between them. The CDR3 runs 18 residues.

A few counts support this clonotype. The chain couples TRBV25-1 to TRBJ2-6; D may be TRBD2 (6 bases). The CDR3 has 13 amino acids. Germline values: CDR1 MGHDK, CDR2 SYGVNS. The V and J ends lost 7 bases and 6 bases respectively, with 10 bases between them. The CDR3 nucleotides are TGTGCCAGCACCACGGGGGAGGCCAACGTCCTGACTTTC. This gives the protein CASTTGEANVLTF.